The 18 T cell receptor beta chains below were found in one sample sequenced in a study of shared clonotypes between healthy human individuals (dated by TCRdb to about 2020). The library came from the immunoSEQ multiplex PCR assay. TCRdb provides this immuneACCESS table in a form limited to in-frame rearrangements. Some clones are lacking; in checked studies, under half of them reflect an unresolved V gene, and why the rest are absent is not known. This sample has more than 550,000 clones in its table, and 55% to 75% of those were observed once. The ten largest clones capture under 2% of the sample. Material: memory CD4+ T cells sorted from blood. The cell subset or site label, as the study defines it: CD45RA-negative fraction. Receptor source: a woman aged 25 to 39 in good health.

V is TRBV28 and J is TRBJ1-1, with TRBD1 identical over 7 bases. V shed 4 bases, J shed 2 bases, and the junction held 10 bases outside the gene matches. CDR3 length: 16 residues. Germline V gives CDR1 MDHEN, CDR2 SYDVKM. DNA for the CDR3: TGTGCCAGCAGTTCACCTCGGGACAGCGCCAACACTGAAGCTTTCTTT. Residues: CASSSPRDSANTEAFF.

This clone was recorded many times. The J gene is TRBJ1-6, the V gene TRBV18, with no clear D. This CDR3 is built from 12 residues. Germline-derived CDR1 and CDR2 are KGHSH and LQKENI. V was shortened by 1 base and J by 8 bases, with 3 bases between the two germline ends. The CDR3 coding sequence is TGTGCCAGCTCACCACGCGATTCACCCCTCCACTTT. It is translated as CASSPRDSPLHF.

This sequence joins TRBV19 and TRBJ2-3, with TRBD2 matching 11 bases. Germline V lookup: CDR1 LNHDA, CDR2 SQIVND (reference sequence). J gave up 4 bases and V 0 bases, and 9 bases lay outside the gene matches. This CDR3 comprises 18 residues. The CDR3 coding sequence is TGTGCCAGTAGTATAGAAGGCACTAGCGGGAGTGTGGCAGATACGCAGTATTTT. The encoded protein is CASSIEGTSGSVADTQYF. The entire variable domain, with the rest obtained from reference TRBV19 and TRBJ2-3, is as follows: DGGITQSPKYLFRKEGQNVTLSCEQNLNHDAMYWYRQDPGQGLRLIYYSQIVNDFQKGDIAEGYSVSREKKESFPLTVTSAQKNPTAFYLCASSIEGTSGSVADTQYFGPGTRLTVL.

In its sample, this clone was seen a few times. CDR3 DNA: TGTGCCAGCAGTCCCTCGGTGCGGCAGGGGTTACAAGAGACCCAGTACTTC. This sequence encodes CASSPSVRQGLQETQYF. The V gene is TRBV25-1, the J gene TRBJ2-5; maybe TRBD1 (6 bases). V gave up 5 bases and J gave up 2 bases, with 21 bases separating them. Germline CDR1 and CDR2: MGHDK and SYGVNS. The CDR3 length is 17 residues.

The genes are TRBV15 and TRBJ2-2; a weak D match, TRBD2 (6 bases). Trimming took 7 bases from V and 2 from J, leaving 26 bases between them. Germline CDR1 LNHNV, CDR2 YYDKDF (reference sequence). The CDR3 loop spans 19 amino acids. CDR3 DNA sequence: TGTGCCACCACCAACGACACTGTGACGCAGCGGGCTAACACCGGGGAGCTGTTTTTT. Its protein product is CATTNDTVTQRANTGELFF. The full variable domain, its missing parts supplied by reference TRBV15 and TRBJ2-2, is DAMVIQNPRYQVTQFGKPVTLSCSQTLNHNVMYWYQQKSSQAPKLLFHYYDKDFNNEADTPDNFQSRRPNTSFCFLDIRSPGLGDTAMYLCATTNDTVTQRANTGELFFGEGSRLTVL.

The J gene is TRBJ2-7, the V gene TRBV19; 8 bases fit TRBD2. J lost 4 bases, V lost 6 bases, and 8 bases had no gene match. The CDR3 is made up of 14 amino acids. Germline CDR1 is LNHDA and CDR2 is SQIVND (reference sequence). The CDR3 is CASSLTSERYEQYF. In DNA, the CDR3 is TGTGCCAGTAGCCTGACTAGCGAAAGATACGAGCAGTACTTC.

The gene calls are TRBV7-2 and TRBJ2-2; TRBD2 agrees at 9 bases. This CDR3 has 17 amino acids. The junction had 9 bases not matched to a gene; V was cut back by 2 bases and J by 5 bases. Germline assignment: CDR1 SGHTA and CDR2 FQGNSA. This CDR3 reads CASSLHPAGGRTGELFF. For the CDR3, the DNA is TGTGCCAGCAGCTTACACCCTGCGGGAGGGAGGACCGGGGAGCTGTTTTTT.

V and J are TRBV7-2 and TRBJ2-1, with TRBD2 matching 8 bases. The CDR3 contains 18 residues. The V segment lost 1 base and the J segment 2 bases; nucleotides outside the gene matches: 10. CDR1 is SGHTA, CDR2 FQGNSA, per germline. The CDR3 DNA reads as TGTGCCAGCAGCTTAGGGTGGGGAGTAGCGGGGACCTACAATGAGCAGTTCTTC. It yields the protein CASSLGWGVAGTYNEQFF.

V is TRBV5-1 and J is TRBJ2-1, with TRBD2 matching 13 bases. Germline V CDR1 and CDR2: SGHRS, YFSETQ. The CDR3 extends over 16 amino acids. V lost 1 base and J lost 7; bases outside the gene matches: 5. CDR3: CASSLSGTSGMNEQFF. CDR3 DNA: TGCGCCAGCAGCTTGTCTGGGACTAGCGGGATGAATGAGCAGTTCTTC.

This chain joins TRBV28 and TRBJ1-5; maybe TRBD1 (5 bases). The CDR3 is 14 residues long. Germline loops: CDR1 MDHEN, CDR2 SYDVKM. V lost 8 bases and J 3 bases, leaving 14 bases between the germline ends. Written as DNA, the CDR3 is TGTGCCAGCCTGGGACCGAGTTACAATCAGCCCCAGCATTTT. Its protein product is CASLGPSYNQPQHF.

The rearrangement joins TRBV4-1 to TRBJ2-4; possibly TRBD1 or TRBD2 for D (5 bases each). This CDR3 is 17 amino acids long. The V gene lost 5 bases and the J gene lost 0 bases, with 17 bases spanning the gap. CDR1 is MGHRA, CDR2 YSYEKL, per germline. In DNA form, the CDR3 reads TGCGCCAGCAGCGCTGGGGGTAGTGATATAGCCAAAAACATTCAGTACTTC. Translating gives CASSAGGSDIAKNIQYF.

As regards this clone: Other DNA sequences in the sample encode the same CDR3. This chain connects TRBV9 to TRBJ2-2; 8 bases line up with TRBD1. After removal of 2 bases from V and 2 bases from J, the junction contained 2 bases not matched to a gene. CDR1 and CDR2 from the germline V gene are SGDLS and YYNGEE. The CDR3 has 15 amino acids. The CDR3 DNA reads TGTGCCAGCAGCGTTGGGACAGGCAACACCGGGGAGCTGTTTTTT. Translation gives CASSVGTGNTGELFF.

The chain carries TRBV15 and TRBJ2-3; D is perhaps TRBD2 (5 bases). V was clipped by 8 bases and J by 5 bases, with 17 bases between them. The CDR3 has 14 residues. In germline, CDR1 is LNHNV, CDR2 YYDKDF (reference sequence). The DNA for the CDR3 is TGTGCCACCCCTGTTAGGGCGAGGGAAGATACGCAGTATTTT. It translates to CATPVRAREDTQYF. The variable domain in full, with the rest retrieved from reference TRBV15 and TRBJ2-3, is DAMVIQNPRYQVTQFGKPVTLSCSQTLNHNVMYWYQQKSSQAPKLLFHYYDKDFNNEADTPDNFQSRRPNTSFCFLDIRSPGLGDTAMYLCATPVRAREDTQYFGPGTRLTVL.

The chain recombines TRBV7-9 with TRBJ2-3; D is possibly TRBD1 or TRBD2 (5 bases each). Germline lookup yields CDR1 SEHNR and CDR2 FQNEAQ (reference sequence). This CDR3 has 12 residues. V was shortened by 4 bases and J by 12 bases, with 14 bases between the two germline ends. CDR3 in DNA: TGTGCCAGCAGCTCCCGGGACCCCGCCCAGTATTTT. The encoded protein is CASSSRDPAQYF. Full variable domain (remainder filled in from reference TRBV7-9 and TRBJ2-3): DTGVSQNPRHKITKRGQNVTFRCDPISEHNRLYWYRQTLGQGPEFLTYFQNEAQLEKSRLLSDRFSAERPKGSFSTLEIQRTEQGDSAMYLCASSSRDPAQYFGPGTRLTVL.

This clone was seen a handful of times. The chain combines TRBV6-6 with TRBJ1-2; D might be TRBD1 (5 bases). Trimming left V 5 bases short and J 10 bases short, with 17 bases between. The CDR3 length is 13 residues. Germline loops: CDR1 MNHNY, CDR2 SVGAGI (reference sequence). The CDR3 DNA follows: TGTGCCAGCAGTGCGACCGGGGCACACCTCTACACCTTC. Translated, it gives CASSATGAHLYTF.

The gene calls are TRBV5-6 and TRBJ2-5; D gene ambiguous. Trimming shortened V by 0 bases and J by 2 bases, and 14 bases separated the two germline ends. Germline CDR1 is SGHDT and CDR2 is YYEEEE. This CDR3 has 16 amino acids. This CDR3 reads CASSLAGSNLQETQYF. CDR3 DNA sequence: TGTGCCAGCAGCTTGGCCGGTTCTAACTTGCAAGAGACCCAGTACTTC.

CDR3 loop: CASSLRTGDYNQPQHF. CDR3 sequence (DNA): TGTGCCAGCAGTCTCCGGACAGGGGACTACAATCAGCCCCAGCATTTT. The V gene is TRBV28, the J gene TRBJ1-5; 9 bases are a match to TRBD1. The CDR3 spans 16 residues. Germline V CDR1 and CDR2: MDHEN, SYDVKM. The V and J ends lost 5 bases and 3 bases, in that order; junction bases with no gene match: 8. The full variable domain, rest sourced from reference TRBV28 and TRBJ1-5, is DVKVTQSSRYLVKRTGEKVFLECVQDMDHENMFWYRQDPGLGLRLIYFSYDVKMKEKGDIPEGYSVSREKKERFSLILESASTNQTSMYLCASSLRTGDYNQPQHFGDGTRLSIL.

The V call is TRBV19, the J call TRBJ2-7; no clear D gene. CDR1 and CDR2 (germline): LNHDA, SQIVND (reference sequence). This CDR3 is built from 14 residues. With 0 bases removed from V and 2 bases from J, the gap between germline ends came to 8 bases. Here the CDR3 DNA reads TGTGCCAGTAGTATAGAGGCGGATACCTACGAGCAGTACTTC. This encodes CASSIEADTYEQYF.